The T cell receptor (beta chain) described here comes from a study of control samples from healthy donors and cancer patients. Germline CDR1 is MNHNY and CDR2 is SVGAGI (reference sequence). The CDR3 has 12 amino acids. Trimming cost V 5 bases and J 7 bases, with 9 bases left between them. Sequencing used immunoSEQ multiplex PCR; TCRdb keeps in-frame clones, though not all of them. The sample includes about 95,000 clones, about 89% of them seen just once. The sequence was collected from a woman in her 30s in good health. The chain uses TRBV6-6 and TRBJ2-1; a weak D match, TRBD2 (5 bases). The sequenced sample consisted of blood. This CDR3 is CASSREGNEQFF. The CDR3 DNA sequence: TGTGCCAGCAGTCGAGAGGGAAATGAGCAGTTCTTC.